The 21 T cell receptor beta chains listed next were all sequenced from one sample in a study of T-cell reconstitution after alpha-beta-depleted transplantation in children. This sample's TCRbeta library carried unique molecular identifier barcodes. One entry per CDR3 protein, called by TCRdb with MiXCR from the PCR reads. The table includes 500,000 to 750,000 distinct CDR3 sequences, over 20% detected once. This sample comprised PBMCs, obtained before TCRalphabeta/CD19-depleted stem cell transplant. These TCRs come from a boy younger than two with Wiskott-Aldrich syndrome, due to receive a stem cell transplant.

V is TRBV20-1 and J is TRBJ2-1; 7 bases line up with TRBD2. The CDR3 runs 15 residues. Germline CDR1 reads DFQATT; CDR2 reads SNEGSKA (reference sequence). V shed 3 bases and J 1 base; nucleotides not matched to a gene: 6. CDR3 nucleotides: TGCAGTGCTAGCAGGGCGGGAGCTTCCTACAATGAGCAGTTCTTC. Protein product: CSASRAGASYNEQFF.

This chain joins TRBV20-1 and TRBJ2-2, with TRBD2 matching over 7 bases. Germline CDR1 and CDR2: DFQATT and SNEGSKA (reference sequence). The CDR3 extends over 15 amino acids. The V segment lost 1 base and the J segment 1 base; nucleotides outside the gene matches: 3. The CDR3 loop reads CSARVAGRNTGELFF. DNA for the CDR3: TGCAGTGCTAGAGTAGCGGGTCGGAACACCGGGGAGCTGTTTTTT.

The rearrangement joins TRBV5-1 to TRBJ2-1, with 10 bases lining up with TRBD2. With V trimmed by 2 bases and J by 8 bases, 4 bases remained unmatched. Germline loops: CDR1 SGHRS, CDR2 YFSETQ. This CDR3 has 14 amino acids. Here the CDR3 reads CASSLLAGSHEQFF. The CDR3 DNA follows: TGCGCCAGCAGCTTACTAGCGGGGTCCCATGAGCAGTTCTTC.

This chain links TRBV20-1 with TRBJ2-7; 12 bases agree with TRBD2. The junction had 9 bases not matched to a gene; V was cut back by 3 bases and J by 0 bases. CDR3 size: 17 residues. The V gene's germline CDR1 is DFQATT and CDR2 SNEGSKA (reference sequence). The CDR3 protein is CSASVGLAGLSSYEQYF. CDR3 nucleotide sequence: TGCAGTGCTAGTGTTGGACTAGCGGGGTTAAGCTCCTACGAGCAGTACTTC.

In its sample, this clonotype was seen a few times. The chain is built from TRBV7-8 and TRBJ2-7; 8 bases are shared with TRBD1. With 2 bases clipped from V and 0 bases from J, the junction kept 9 bases outside the gene matches. Germline CDR1 and CDR2: SGHVS and FQNEAQ. CDR3 length equals 17 residues. DNA of the CDR3: TGTGCCAGCAGCTTATATTCGGTCAGGGGGCTCTCCTACGAGCAGTACTTC. This sequence encodes CASSLYSVRGLSYEQYF.

The V and J genes are TRBV5-1 and TRBJ2-7; 11 nucleotides align to TRBD2. This CDR3 has 16 amino acids. J lost 5 bases, V lost 0 bases, and 7 bases had no gene match. CDR1 and CDR2 from the germline V gene are SGHRS and YFSETQ. This CDR3 reads CASSLVKTSGSHEQYF. The CDR3 DNA reads TGCGCCAGCAGCTTGGTAAAAACTAGCGGGAGCCACGAGCAGTACTTC.

The CDR3 reads CASSSSYSNEQFF. CDR3 bases: TGTGCCAGCAGCTCTAGTTATAGCAATGAGCAGTTCTTC. The gene calls are TRBV28 and TRBJ2-1; D gene unclear. The germline gives CDR1 MDHEN, CDR2 SYDVKM. With 6 bases removed from V and 6 bases from J, the gap between germline ends came to 12 bases. This CDR3 has 13 residues.

The V gene is TRBV29-1, the J gene TRBJ2-7; TRBD1 is a possible D gene (5 bases). Germline CDR1 is SQVTM and CDR2 is ANQGSEA. This CDR3 is 13 amino acids long. Trimming stripped 8 bases from V and 3 bases from J, with 17 bases between. This CDR3 reads CSFRTRVNYEQYF. In DNA form, the CDR3 reads TGCAGCTTCCGGACACGGGTGAACTACGAGCAGTACTTC.

Only one count was recorded for this clonotype. CDR3 protein: CASSQARSTDTQYF. CDR3 sequence (DNA): TGCGCCAGCAGCCAGGCCCGTAGCACAGATACGCAGTATTTT. The V gene is TRBV5-1, the J gene TRBJ2-3; D is unresolved. V was pared by 4 bases and J by 0 bases, with 9 bases between. Germline CDR1 is SGHRS and CDR2 is YFSETQ. The CDR3 extends over 14 amino acids.

In this sample, this clonotype turned up a few times. The chain couples TRBV20-1 to TRBJ1-2; D remains unclear. This CDR3 is built from 12 residues. Trimming left V 2 bases short and J 4 bases short, with 8 bases between. CDR1 and CDR2 (germline): DFQATT, SNEGSKA (reference sequence). CDR3: CSARTQLYGYTF. CDR3 nucleotide sequence: TGCAGTGCTAGAACCCAGCTCTATGGCTACACCTTC.

The rearrangement joins TRBV27 to TRBJ2-1, with 7 positions matching TRBD2. The length of the CDR3 is 16 residues. Germline CDR1 reads MNHEY; CDR2 reads SMNVEV (reference sequence). V dropped 3 bases and J dropped 6; count of bases not matched to a gene: 11. The DNA of the CDR3 is TGTGCCAGCAGTTTCGATGCTAGCGGCCGACCCAATGAGCAGTTCTTC. It yields the protein CASSFDASGRPNEQFF.

This clonotype has only one observation. V and J are TRBV12-3 or TRBV12-4 and TRBJ2-3; D gene unclear. V was clipped by 6 bases and J by 2 bases, with 12 bases between them. The CDR3 has 14 amino acids. Written as DNA, the CDR3 is TGTGCCAGCAGCCTGACGAAGTCCACAGATACGCAGTATTTT. Its translation: CASSLTKSTDTQYF.

Note on this clonotype: The junction departs from the called germline gene at one end, perhaps through a read error. The rearrangement uses TRBV5-1 and TRBJ1-1; possible D gene TRBD1, 5 bases. The CDR3 loop spans 13 amino acids. Germline V gene sequence: CDR1 SGHRS, CDR2 YFSETQ. In DNA form, the CDR3 reads TGCGCCAGCAGCTTGGGACAGAACGCTGAAGCTTTCTTT. Translation gives CASSLGQNAEAFF.

This chain connects TRBV27 to TRBJ2-4, with D perhaps matching TRBD1 (6 bases). The germline V gene encodes CDR1 MNHEY and CDR2 SMNVEV (reference sequence). The V and J ends lost 6 bases and 8 bases respectively, with 17 bases between them. The CDR3 loop spans 14 amino acids. DNA for the CDR3: TGTGCCAGCAGAAATACAGGGAAGTGGGACATTCAGTACTTC. It specifies CASRNTGKWDIQYF.

This clonotype appeared a few times. The J gene is TRBJ2-1, the V gene TRBV6-5, with D hard to call. CDR1 MNHEY and CDR2 SVGAGI come from the germline V gene. The V and J ends lost 0 bases and 7 bases respectively, with 16 bases between them. The CDR3 is 16 amino acids. DNA for the CDR3: TGTGCCAGCAGTTACTCGCGGCAGGCATCTATTAATGAGCAGTTCTTC. This translates into CASSYSRQASINEQFF.

The gene calls are TRBV20-1 and TRBJ2-1; TRBD1 matches 8 bases. The V and J ends lost 3 bases and 8 bases, in that order; junction bases with no gene match: 9. This CDR3 comprises 14 residues. Germline CDR1 reads DFQATT; CDR2 reads SNEGSKA (reference sequence). CDR3: CSASGGQGLYEQFF. CDR3 DNA sequence: TGCAGTGCTAGCGGAGGACAGGGTTTGTATGAGCAGTTCTTC.

This sequence joins TRBV5-1 and TRBJ2-3; TRBD2 matches at 8 bases. CDR3 length: 16 residues. Germline V gives CDR1 SGHRS, CDR2 YFSETQ. V gave up 0 bases and J gave up 0 bases; unmatched junction bases: 3. The CDR3 coding sequence is TGCGCCAGCAGCTTGGGGCCTAGCGGGAGCACAGATACGCAGTATTTT. Its translation: CASSLGPSGSTDTQYF.

This clonotype was counted between two and nine times. This chain joins TRBV6-2 or TRBV6-3 and TRBJ2-7; D may be TRBD2 (7 bases). From germline, CDR1 is MNHEY and CDR2 SVGEGT. The germline V and J ends were trimmed by 4 bases and 10 bases, with 14 bases remaining between them. The CDR3 spans 12 residues. CDR3 nucleotide sequence: TGTGCCAGCAGTTCCAGGGGAGGGAAACAGTACTTC. Protein product: CASSSRGGKQYF.

The CDR3 bases are TGCGCCAGCAGCTCGAGTAGCGGGAGGGGAACCGGGGAGCTGTTTTTT. This translates into CASSSSSGRGTGELFF. The chain uses TRBV5-1 and TRBJ2-2; 11 positions agree with TRBD2. J lost 5 bases, V lost 3 bases, and 6 bases had no gene match. Germline V CDR1 and CDR2: SGHRS, YFSETQ. The CDR3 is made up of 16 amino acids. Looking up the rest from reference TRBV5-1 and TRBJ2-2 gives the full variable domain: KAGVTQTPRYLIKTRGQQVTLSCSPISGHRSVSWYQQTPGQGLQFLFEYFSETQRNKGNFPGRFSGRQFSNSRSEMNVSTLELGDSALYLCASSSSSGRGTGELFFGEGSRLTVL.

This clonotype was observed a few times. This chain uses TRBV7-3 with TRBJ2-3; 8 positions match TRBD1. Germline V lookup: CDR1 SGHTA, CDR2 FQGTGA. The V segment lost 4 bases and the J segment 2 bases; nucleotides outside the gene matches: 5. The CDR3 spans 15 residues. The CDR3 region is CASSYGDRLTDTQYF. Here the CDR3 DNA reads TGTGCCAGCAGCTACGGGGACAGGCTCACAGATACGCAGTATTTT. Combining the CDR3 with reference TRBV7-3 and TRBJ2-3 gives the whole variable domain GAGVSQTPSNKVTEKGKYVELRCDPISGHTALYWYRQSLGQGPEFLIYFQGTGAADDSGLPNDRFFAVRPEGSVSTLKIQRTERGDSAVYLCASSYGDRLTDTQYFGPGTRLTVL.

The genes are TRBV27 and TRBJ2-7; D not resolved. Germline V gene data show CDR1 as MNHEY and CDR2 as SMNVEV (reference sequence). The CDR3 extends over 15 amino acids. The germline V and J ends were trimmed by 3 bases and 2 bases, with 14 bases remaining between them. The CDR3 coding sequence is TGTGCCAGCAGTTTCCGTAGACTCACTCCCTACGAGCAGTACTTC. It specifies CASSFRRLTPYEQYF.